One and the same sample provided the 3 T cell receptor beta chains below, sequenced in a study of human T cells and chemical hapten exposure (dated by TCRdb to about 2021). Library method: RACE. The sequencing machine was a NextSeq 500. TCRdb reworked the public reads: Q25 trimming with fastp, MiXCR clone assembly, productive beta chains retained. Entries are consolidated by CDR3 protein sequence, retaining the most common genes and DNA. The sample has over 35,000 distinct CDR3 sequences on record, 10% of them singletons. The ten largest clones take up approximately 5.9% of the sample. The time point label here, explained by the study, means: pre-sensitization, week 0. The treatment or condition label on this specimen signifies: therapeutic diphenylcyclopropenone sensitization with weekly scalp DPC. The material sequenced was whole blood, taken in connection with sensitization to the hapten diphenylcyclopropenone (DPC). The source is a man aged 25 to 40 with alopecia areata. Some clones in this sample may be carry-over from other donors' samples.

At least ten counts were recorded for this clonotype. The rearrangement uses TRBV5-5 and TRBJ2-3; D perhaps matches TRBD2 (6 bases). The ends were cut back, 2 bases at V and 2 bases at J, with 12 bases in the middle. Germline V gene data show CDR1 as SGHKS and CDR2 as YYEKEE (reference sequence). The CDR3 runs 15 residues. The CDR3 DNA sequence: TGTGCCAGCAGCTTATTTAGCGGAATCACAGATACGCAGTATTTT. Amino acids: CASSLFSGITDTQYF.

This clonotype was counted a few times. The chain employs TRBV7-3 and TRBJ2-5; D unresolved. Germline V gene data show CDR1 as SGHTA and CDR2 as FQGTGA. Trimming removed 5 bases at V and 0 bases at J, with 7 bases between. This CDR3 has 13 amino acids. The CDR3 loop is CASSQYDQETQYF. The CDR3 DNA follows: TGTGCCAGCAGCCAGTACGACCAAGAGACCCAGTACTTC.

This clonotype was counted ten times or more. CDR3: CASSPQGVVGELFF. The CDR3 DNA reads as TGTGCCAGCAGTCCCCAGGGGGTTGTGGGGGAGCTGTTTTTT. The chain recombines TRBV6-6 with TRBJ2-2; 7 nucleotides align to TRBD1. The V and J ends lost 5 bases and 8 bases, in that order; junction bases with no gene match: 8. CDR1 is MNHNY and CDR2 is SVGAGI in the germline V gene (reference sequence). This CDR3 region has 14 residues.